The 16 T cell receptor beta chains below all came from one sample that was sequenced in a study of blood T cell repertoires in COVID-19. TCRdb's copy holds only in-frame clones and misses some; the assay was immunoSEQ multiplex PCR. The sample carries under 300,000 clones, 88% recorded once. The sample was PBMCs or T cells enriched from blood (not recorded which). All receptors come from a woman aged 55-69 years in a cohort exposed to, infected with or recovered from COVID-19 (not recorded which).

The CDR3 is CASSQDYTYEQYF. In DNA, the CDR3 is TGCGCCAGCAGTCAAGACTATACCTACGAGCAGTACTTC. J is TRBJ2-7 and V is TRBV23-1; a possible D gene is TRBD2 (5 bases). TRBV23-1 is known as an ORF, though its function is uncertain. V was pared by 2 bases and J by 2 bases, with 7 bases between. CDR3 length: 13 residues.

The chain joins TRBV20-1 to TRBJ2-1, with D unresolved. V lost 3 bases and J 1 base, leaving 19 bases between the germline ends. The V gene's germline CDR1 is DFQATT and CDR2 SNEGSKA (reference sequence). The CDR3 runs to 17 residues. CDR3 bases: TGCAGTGCTAGTGAAGCAACCCGGCGGTGGTCCTACAATGAGCAGTTCTTC. Translating it yields CSASEATRRWSYNEQFF.

The chain uses TRBV6-5 and TRBJ2-7, with a weak D call TRBD1 (5 bases). The CDR3 length is 15 residues. Looked up from germline, CDR1 is MNHEY and CDR2 is SVGAGI. V was pared by 2 bases and J by 2 bases, with 13 bases between. CDR3 coding DNA: TGTGCCAGCAGTTACGGTGGACAATTAACCTACGAGCAGTACTTC. Residues: CASSYGGQLTYEQYF.

The CDR3 here is CASIHRGRDYGYTF. The DNA for the CDR3 is TGTGCCAGCATCCACAGGGGGCGGGACTATGGCTACACCTTC. This chain links TRBV6-5 with TRBJ1-2; 9 positions match TRBD1. CDR3 size: 14 residues. Unmatched junction bases numbered 6, after V lost 7 bases and J lost 3 bases. CDR1 is MNHEY, CDR2 SVGAGI, per germline.

The gene calls are TRBV23-1 and TRBJ1-2; perhaps TRBD1 as D (6 bases). TRBV23-1 is an ORF; its function is uncertain. This CDR3 spans 16 amino acids. The V end lost 4 bases, the J end lost 4 bases, and 19 bases lay between the germline ends. DNA for the CDR3: TGCGCCAGCAGTCGAGCCGACAGGTCCATCCTCTATGGCTACACCTTC. Protein sequence: CASSRADRSILYGYTF.

J is TRBJ2-1 and V is TRBV27; D unresolved. Germline CDR1 MNHEY, CDR2 SMNVEV (reference sequence). The CDR3 totals 13 residues. V was cut by 3 bases and J by 8 bases, with 11 bases left in between. The CDR3 nucleotides are TGTGCCAGCAGTTTGTATACTCTAGATGAGCAGTTCTTC. Protein sequence: CASSLYTLDEQFF.

This clone showed up many times. CDR3 nucleotides: TGTGCCAGCAGCAACAGGGCTGCTAGCGGAAACATTCAGTACTTC. This codes for CASSNRAASGNIQYF. The chain links TRBV5-4 to TRBJ2-4, with TRBD2 as a possible D gene (7 bases). The germline V gene encodes CDR1 SGHNT and CDR2 YYREEE (reference sequence). There are 15 residues in the CDR3. V was cut by 4 bases and J by 6 bases, with 17 bases left in between.

The chain has TRBV21-1 and TRBJ2-7; TRBD2, the table's D call, lacks a check against the DNA. TRBV21-1 is noted as a pseudogene. The CDR3 consists of 12 residues. CDR3 in DNA: TGTGCCAGCAGCAAAGGAACTTACGAGCAGTACTTC. Amino acids: CASSKGTYEQYF.

The genes are TRBV11-2 and TRBJ2-2; TRBD1 matches 7 bases. With V trimmed by 3 bases and J by 1 base, 5 bases remained unmatched. Germline CDR1 SGHAT, CDR2 FQNNGV. This CDR3 is built from 16 residues. CDR3 DNA: TGTGCCAGCAGCTTGAGTGGGACAGTGAACACCGGGGAGCTGTTTTTT. Residues: CASSLSGTVNTGELFF.

This clone has more than one count but fewer than ten. The chain uses TRBV24-1 and TRBJ1-1, with TRBD1 as a possible D gene (5 bases). Germline values: CDR1 KGHDR, CDR2 SFDVKD. V lost 7 bases and J 6 bases, leaving 14 bases between the germline ends. The CDR3 runs to 13 residues. CDR3 nucleotide sequence: TGTGCCACCAGCGCCGGGGGATCGGCTGAAGCTTTCTTT. Amino acid sequence: CATSAGGSAEAFF.

In this sample, this clone turned up once. The chain uses TRBV7-3 and TRBJ2-1; perhaps TRBD1 as D (6 bases). CDR3 size: 15 residues. Germline V CDR1 and CDR2: SGHTA, FQGTGA. V was clipped by 5 bases and J by 6 bases, with 17 bases between them. The CDR3 loop is CASSRDNPRGNEQFF. For the CDR3, the DNA is TGTGCCAGCAGCCGGGACAACCCCCGGGGCAATGAGCAGTTCTTC.

This rearrangement joins TRBV9 to TRBJ2-5; TRBD2 might be the D (7 bases). The CDR3 extends over 16 amino acids. CDR1 is SGDLS and CDR2 is YYNGEE in the germline V gene. V lost 0 bases and J 3 bases, leaving 15 bases between the germline ends. The CDR3 DNA sequence: TGTGCCAGCAGCGTAGTTGTTGGGGGGGCTGAAGAGACCCAGTACTTC. It translates to CASSVVVGGAEETQYF.

The V call is TRBV6-5, the J call TRBJ1-6, with TRBD1 matching 9 bases. CDR1 is MNHEY, CDR2 SVGAGI, per germline. V was pared by 8 bases and J by 4 bases, with 0 bases of the junction left unmatched. CDR3 length: 13 amino acids. CDR3 nucleotides: TGTGCCAGCGGACAGGGGTATAATTCACCCCTCCACTTT. This codes for CASGQGYNSPLHF.

This clone was seen just once. The chain couples TRBV7-2 to TRBJ2-7; 12 nucleotides align to TRBD2. CDR3 length equals 14 residues. After removal of 5 bases from V and 6 bases from J, the junction contained 5 bases not matched to a gene. The germline CDR1 and CDR2 sequences are SGHTA and FQGNSA. The CDR3 nucleotides are TGTGCCAGCAGCCCCGGACTAGCGGGAACCGAGCAGTACTTC. Residues: CASSPGLAGTEQYF.

In nucleotides, the CDR3 is TGTGCCAGCAGTAAGGGGACAGAACCCAACAATGAGCAGTTCTTC. Its translation: CASSKGTEPNNEQFF. The chain couples TRBV6-5 to TRBJ2-1; 7 positions agree with TRBD1. The CDR3 covers 15 residues. CDR1 MNHEY and CDR2 SVGAGI come from the germline V gene. V trimming: 5 bases; J trimming: 5 bases; junction bases outside the gene matches: 9.

The chain couples TRBV29-1 to TRBJ1-1; 7 bases agree with TRBD1. This CDR3 contains 13 residues. The germline V gene has CDR1 SQVTM and CDR2 ANQGSEA. After removal of 3 bases from V and 2 bases from J, the junction contained 3 bases not matched to a gene. The CDR3 DNA follows: TGCAGCGTTGAGGGGACAGCCAACACTGAAGCTTTCTTT. This sequence encodes CSVEGTANTEAFF.